The source of this TCR beta chain is a study of neurological immune-mediated disorders. Study findings and constraints: The highest TCR clonal expansion occurred in HTLV-1-associated myelopathy; multiple sclerosis fell below healthy controls. Because no CDR3 amino acid sequences were shared across subjects by expanded clones, private repertoires were suggested in all groups.

Use was made of roughly 980,000 CD4+ or CD8+ T cells in sorted libraries. This clonotype was observed many times. The antigen remains undetermined. Each TCR transcript was tagged with a 10-nucleotide random UMI during 5'RACE. TCRdb re-derived calls from the 5' RACE reads in MiXCR, one entry per CDR3 protein. The sample lists tens of thousands of distinct CDR3 sequences, about 6.3% seen once, with roughly 0.5% in the top ten. The receptor's source is a woman between 35 and 50 years old in good health. Sequencing was done on a sample of CD4+ T cells from blood.

The CDR3 sequence is CASSFDAPWQETQYF. For the CDR3, the DNA is TGCGCCAGCAGCTTCGATGCGCCGTGGCAAGAGACCCAGTACTTC. The gene calls are TRBV5-1 and TRBJ2-5; D not certain. The CDR3 totals 15 residues. V shed 2 bases and J shed 2 bases, with 13 bases lying between them. Germline V gene sequence: CDR1 SGHRS, CDR2 YFSETQ.